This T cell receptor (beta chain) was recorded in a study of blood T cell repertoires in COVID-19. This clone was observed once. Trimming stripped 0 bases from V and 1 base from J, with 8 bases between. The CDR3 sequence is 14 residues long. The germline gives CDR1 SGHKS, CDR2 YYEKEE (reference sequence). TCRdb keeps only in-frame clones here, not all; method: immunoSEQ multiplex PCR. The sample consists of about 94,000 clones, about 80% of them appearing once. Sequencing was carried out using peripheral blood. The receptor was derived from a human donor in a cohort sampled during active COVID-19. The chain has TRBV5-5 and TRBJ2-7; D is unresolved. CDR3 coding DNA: TGTGCCAGCAGCTTGGTGGGCAGGTCCTACGAGCAGTACTTC. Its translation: CASSLVGRSYEQYF.